One sample yielded the 14 T cell receptor beta chains listed below, sequenced in a study of blood T cell repertoires in COVID-19. The method was immunoSEQ multiplex PCR; TCRdb's version includes in-frame clones alone and lacks a portion of them. The sample has 350,000 to 550,000 clones, about 89% seen once. The source material was peripheral blood. All receptors derive from a woman in her twenties or thirties with acute or convalescent COVID-19.

The chain has TRBV3-1 (or the pseudogene TRBV3-2) and TRBJ2-2, with TRBD1 identical over 7 bases. From germline, CDR1 is LGHDT and CDR2 YNNKEL (reference sequence). V shed 5 bases and J 4 bases; nucleotides not matched to a gene: 7. The CDR3 length is 15 residues. CDR3: CASSYWDRLTGELFF. The CDR3 DNA is TGTGCCAGCAGCTATTGGGACAGACTCACCGGGGAGCTGTTTTTT.

This rearrangement joins TRBV4-1 to TRBJ1-4, with 9 nucleotides matching TRBD1. The germline CDR1 and CDR2 sequences are MGHRA and YSYEKL. Trimming cost V 6 bases and J 8 bases; bases outside gene matches: 10. The CDR3 spans 15 residues. The CDR3 sequence: CASRKPGQGNEKLFF. The CDR3 nucleotides are TGCGCCAGCAGGAAACCGGGACAGGGAAACGAAAAACTGTTTTTT.

V usage is TRBV4-2 and J usage is TRBJ1-1; D may be TRBD1 (6 bases). The germline gives CDR1 LGHNA, CDR2 YNFKEQ. With 0 bases removed from V and 4 bases from J, the gap between germline ends came to 12 bases. This CDR3 comprises 15 residues. CDR3 bases: TGTGCCAGCAGCCAAGATGGGGGCTTCGGCACTGAAGCTTTCTTT. It is translated as CASSQDGGFGTEAFF.

This clone was counted once. The V and J genes are TRBV10-2 and TRBJ1-5; D ambiguous. The CDR3 runs 13 residues. Per germline, CDR1 WSHSY and CDR2 SAAADI. Trimming removed 4 bases at V and 7 bases at J, with 11 bases between. CDR3 nucleotide sequence: TGCGCCAGCAGTGTGGCGGATAAACAGCCCCAGCATTTT. Amino acids: CASSVADKQPQHF.

The chain couples TRBV12-3 or TRBV12-4 to TRBJ1-1; TRBD1 matches 8 bases. This CDR3 spans 13 amino acids. Germline trimming cut 5 bases from V and 5 bases from J; bases unmatched to any gene: 4. The CDR3 nucleotides are TGTGCCAGCAGTCTTAACAGGGGGACTGAAGCTTTCTTT. This encodes CASSLNRGTEAFF.

The chain uses TRBV5-5 and TRBJ2-7; D possibly corresponds to TRBD2 (6 bases). CDR1 and CDR2 (germline): SGHKS, YYEKEE (reference sequence). Trimming cost V 4 bases and J 6 bases, with 17 bases left between them. The CDR3 length is 14 residues. CDR3 sequence reads: CASSVGTLLVEQYF. For the CDR3, the DNA is TGTGCCAGCAGCGTCGGGACTCTGCTGGTCGAGCAGTACTTC.

CDR3 protein: CASTAPGQSTDTQYF. The CDR3 DNA follows: TGTGCCAGCACTGCTCCGGGACAGAGCACAGATACGCAGTATTTT. The chain carries TRBV25-1 and TRBJ2-3; 7 nucleotides align to TRBD1. The CDR3 length is 15 residues. Germline trimming cut 7 bases from V and 0 bases from J; bases unmatched to any gene: 7. The V gene's germline CDR1 is MGHDK and CDR2 SYGVNS.

V gene TRBV28 combines with J gene TRBJ2-1; 10 nucleotides line up with TRBD2. Looked up from germline, CDR1 is MDHEN and CDR2 is SYDVKM. The CDR3 spans 16 residues. Germline trimming cut 6 bases from V and 9 bases from J; bases unmatched to any gene: 14. The CDR3 DNA reads as TGTGCCAGCAGGACGCTTGGGAGCGGGGGGGCTAGTGAGCAGTTCTTC. Its translation: CASRTLGSGGASEQFF.

This clone was seen a handful of times. This rearrangement joins TRBV7-6 to TRBJ2-7; tentatively, D is TRBD2 (5 bases). Trimming removed 2 bases at V and 2 bases at J, with 13 bases between. CDR3 length: 15 amino acids. In germline, CDR1 is SGHVS, CDR2 FNYEAQ. The CDR3: CASSLHKTKPYEQYF. The CDR3 DNA is TGTGCCAGCAGCTTACACAAGACTAAACCCTACGAGCAGTACTTC.

The V gene is TRBV11-2, the J gene TRBJ2-2; 7 bases match TRBD2. CDR1 and CDR2 from the germline V gene are SGHAT and FQNNGV. The CDR3 runs to 15 residues. J lost 3 bases, V lost 3 bases, and 4 bases had no gene match. CDR3 in amino acids: CASSFQRDHTGELFF. Written as DNA, the CDR3 is TGTGCCAGCAGCTTCCAGCGGGACCACACCGGGGAGCTGTTTTTT.

CDR3 amino acids: CASKLGASASSYNEQFF. The CDR3, as DNA: TGTGCCAGCAAATTAGGGGCTAGCGCGAGCTCCTACAATGAGCAGTTCTTC. The V call is TRBV27, the J call TRBJ2-1, with TRBD2 as a possible D gene (6 bases). This CDR3 is 17 amino acids long. Germline V gene data show CDR1 as MNHEY and CDR2 as SMNVEV (reference sequence). Deletions cut 7 bases from V and 0 bases from J, with 19 bases between.

J is TRBJ2-1 and V is TRBV3-1 (or the pseudogene TRBV3-2); 10 nucleotides align to TRBD2. Losses at the gene ends were 3 bases for V and 10 bases for J; bases not matched to a gene: 12. Germline CDR1 and CDR2: LGHDT and YNNKEL (reference sequence). This CDR3 is built from 16 residues. The chain's CDR3 is CASSHGLAVFLREQFF. CDR3 DNA: TGTGCCAGCAGCCATGGACTAGCGGTCTTTCTTCGGGAGCAGTTCTTC.

V is TRBV28 and J is TRBJ2-1; tentative D call: TRBD1 (6 bases). CDR1 and CDR2 from the germline V gene are MDHEN and SYDVKM. The CDR3 is 11 amino acids. The germline V and J ends were trimmed by 3 bases and 13 bases, with 10 bases remaining between them. The chain's CDR3 is CASSFNRAQFF. CDR3 bases: TGTGCCAGCAGTTTTAACAGGGCCCAGTTCTTC.

This chain connects TRBV7-9 to TRBJ2-1, with D unclear. The V gene's germline CDR1 is SEHNR and CDR2 FQNEAQ (reference sequence). The V end was cut by 1 base, the J end by 5 bases, with 15 bases between. There are 16 residues in the CDR3. The CDR3 DNA sequence: TGTGCCAGCAGCTTAGATCTGGCCTTGAATAACAATGAGCAGTTCTTC. It yields the protein CASSLDLALNNNEQFF.